This TCR beta chain stems from a study of sequential checkpoint blockade in melanoma (dated by TCRdb to the late 2010s). A note on the overall study: Using 1:1 randomization, the trial assigned patients either to first-line nivolumab followed by ipilimumab (arm A) or to ipilimumab followed by nivolumab (arm B). Maintenance nivolumab was given following each of the two trial sequences. TCRbeta immunosequencing was performed on DNA from over 90 pretreatment melanoma tumor samples. Roughly 23 patients had matched tumor biopsies taken before treatment and at week 13, after single-agent nivolumab (arm A) or ipilimumab (arm B). The same lesion was the source of roughly four fifths of the matched pre- and post-treatment tumor biopsy pairs. What the work shows at the level of the full study, not this receptor alone: PD-L1 staining and CD8+ T-cell counts correlated with tumor T-cell fraction and clonality, whereas mutational load did not. Achieving clinical benefit was about 30 times more likely for patients whose tumor T-cell fraction and clonality increased by week 13. The model for predicting response that combines TCR metrics with mutation burden needs to be validated in larger, independent patient cohorts. Within-arm analyses of tumor T-cell fraction were constrained by small sample sizes and reduced statistical power. Among patients in the nivolumab-first arm (arm A), tumor TIL clonality before treatment was associated with response (P = .04).

Read against the paper, the sample's treatment or condition label means: randomized to nivolumab then ipilimumab (arm A) or the reverse (arm B). None of the patients in the trial had previously been given DNA-damaging chemotherapy. Samples were obtained from patients with melanoma enrolled in CheckMate 064, a randomized, open-label phase II trial of sequential checkpoint blockade. Tumor TCR sequencing used genomic DNA from formalin-fixed paraffin-embedded (FFPE) tissue samples. The CDR1 and CDR2 encoded by the germline V gene are LGHNT and FRNRAP. The CDR3 starts with the cysteine, ends with the phenylalanine, and has 13 residues. The DNA shown is the 39-base CDR3, in frame from base 1. A distance of 9 bases separates the germline ends of V and J, which lose 5 bases and 2 bases respectively. TCRbeta CDR3 regions were immunosequenced from genomic DNA with the immunoSEQ Assay. Prior to high-throughput sequencing, genomic DNA was amplified by bias-controlled multiplex PCR. The paper's data handling went like this. To quantify the absolute abundance of each unique TCRbeta CDR3 region, the sequences were collapsed and filtered. Clonality, defined as 1 minus Pielou's evenness, was calculated using productive rearrangements only. Tumor T-cell fraction was calculated by normalizing TCRbeta template counts to the amount of usable DNA, which was estimated from several housekeeping genes. Clones with significantly greater frequencies in on-treatment versus baseline samples were identified using a previously published method. The source is immuneACCESS, and TCRdb retained only in-frame sequences with V and J called. Part of the clones is not carried over; for the studies checked, unresolved V genes explain less than half of this, and the remainder is unexplained. V and J calls and clone size come straight from that table; D and trimming were deduced from the DNA. Counted in this sample were fewer than 4,500 clones; 20% to 25% of them appeared once. Approximately 14% of the sample goes to the ten largest clones.

Turning to this clone: The target of this receptor is not known. Base qualities are not at hand, and no much larger clone is one base apart.

This clonotype was obtained from a human patient with melanoma. Some clones in this sample may be carry-over from other donors' samples. Sequenced here: tumor tissue (inferred from file names), sampled from a patient given nivolumab and ipilimumab in sequence. The chain couples TRBV12-5 to TRBJ2-5; the D gene is possibly TRBD2, with 6 bases matching. The DNA reads TGTGCTAGTGGTAGGGGAGGACAAGAGACCCAGTACTTC. Its translation is CASGRGGQETQYF.